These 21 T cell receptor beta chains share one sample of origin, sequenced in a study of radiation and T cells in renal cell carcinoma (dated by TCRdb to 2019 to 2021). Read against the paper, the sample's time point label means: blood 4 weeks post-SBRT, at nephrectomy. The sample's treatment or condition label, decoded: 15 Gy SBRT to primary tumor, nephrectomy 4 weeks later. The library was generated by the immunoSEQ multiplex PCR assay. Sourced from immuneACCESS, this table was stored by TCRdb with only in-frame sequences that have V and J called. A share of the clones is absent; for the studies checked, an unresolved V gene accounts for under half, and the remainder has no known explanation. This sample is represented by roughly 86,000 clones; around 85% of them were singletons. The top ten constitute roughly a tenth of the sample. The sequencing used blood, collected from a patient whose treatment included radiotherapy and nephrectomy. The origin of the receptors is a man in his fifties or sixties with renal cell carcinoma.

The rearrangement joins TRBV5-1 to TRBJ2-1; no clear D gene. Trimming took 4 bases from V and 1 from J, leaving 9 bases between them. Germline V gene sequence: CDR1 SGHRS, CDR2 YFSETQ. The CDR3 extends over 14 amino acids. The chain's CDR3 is CASSLATSYNEQFF. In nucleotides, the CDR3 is TGCGCCAGCAGCCTTGCTACTTCCTACAATGAGCAGTTCTTC.

CDR3: CSVGEGTGDGYTF. CDR3 bases: TGCAGCGTTGGAGAAGGGACAGGGGATGGCTACACCTTC. This chain uses TRBV29-1 with TRBJ1-2, with 10 nucleotides matching TRBD1. The CDR3 is made up of 13 amino acids. Trimming took 4 bases from V and 6 from J; bases not matched to a gene: 5. Germline CDR1 is SQVTM and CDR2 is ANQGSEA.

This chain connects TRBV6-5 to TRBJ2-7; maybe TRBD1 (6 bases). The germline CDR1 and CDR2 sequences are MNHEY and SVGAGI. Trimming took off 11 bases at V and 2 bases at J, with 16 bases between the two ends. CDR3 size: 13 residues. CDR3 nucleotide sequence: TGTGCCGTGCTCTCGGACAGCCCCTACGAGCAGTACTTC. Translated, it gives CAVLSDSPYEQYF.

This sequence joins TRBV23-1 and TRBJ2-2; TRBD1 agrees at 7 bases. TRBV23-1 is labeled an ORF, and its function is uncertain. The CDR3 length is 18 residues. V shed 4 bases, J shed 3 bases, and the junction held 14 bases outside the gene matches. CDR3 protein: CASSPLLTGDIDTGELFF. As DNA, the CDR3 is TGCGCCAGCAGTCCTCTCTTAACAGGGGATATCGACACCGGGGAGCTGTTTTTT.

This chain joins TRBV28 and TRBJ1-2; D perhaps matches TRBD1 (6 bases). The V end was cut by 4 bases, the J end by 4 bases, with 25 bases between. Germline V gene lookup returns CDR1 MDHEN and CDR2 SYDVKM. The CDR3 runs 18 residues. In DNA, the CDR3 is TGTGCCAGCAGTTCCCAGGGGTTTTTAGAGATCGTAGGCTATGGCTACACCTTC. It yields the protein CASSSQGFLEIVGYGYTF.

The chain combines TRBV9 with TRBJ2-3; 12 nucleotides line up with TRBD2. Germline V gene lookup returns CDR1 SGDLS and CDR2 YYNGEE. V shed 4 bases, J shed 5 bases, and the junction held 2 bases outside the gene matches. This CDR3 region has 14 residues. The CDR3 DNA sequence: TGTGCCAGCAGCAAACTAGCGGGAGGAGATACGCAGTATTTT. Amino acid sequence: CASSKLAGGDTQYF.

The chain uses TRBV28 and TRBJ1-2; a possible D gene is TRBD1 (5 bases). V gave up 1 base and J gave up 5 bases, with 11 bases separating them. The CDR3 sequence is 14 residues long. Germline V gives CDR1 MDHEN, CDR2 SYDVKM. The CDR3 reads CASSLYVRDYGYTF. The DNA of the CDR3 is TGTGCCAGCAGTTTATATGTCAGGGATTATGGCTACACCTTC.

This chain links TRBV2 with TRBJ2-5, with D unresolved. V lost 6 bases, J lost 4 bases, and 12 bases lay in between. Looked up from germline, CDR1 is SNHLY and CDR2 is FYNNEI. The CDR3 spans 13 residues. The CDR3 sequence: CASSLDVLETQYF. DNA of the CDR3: TGTGCCAGCAGCCTTGACGTTTTAGAGACCCAGTACTTC. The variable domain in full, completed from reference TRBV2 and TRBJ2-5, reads EPEVTQTPSHQVTQMGQEVILRCVPISNHLYFYWYRQILGQKVEFLVSFYNNEISEKSEIFDDQFSVERPDGSNFTLKIRSTKLEDSAMYFCASSLDVLETQYFGPGTRLLVL.

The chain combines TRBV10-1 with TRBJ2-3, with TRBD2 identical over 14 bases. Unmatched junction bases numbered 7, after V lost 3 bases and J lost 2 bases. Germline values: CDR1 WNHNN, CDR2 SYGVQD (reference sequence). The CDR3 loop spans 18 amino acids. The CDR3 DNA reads TGCGCCAGCAGTGACCAGGGACTAGCGGGAGAAAACACAGATACGCAGTATTTT. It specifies CASSDQGLAGENTDTQYF.

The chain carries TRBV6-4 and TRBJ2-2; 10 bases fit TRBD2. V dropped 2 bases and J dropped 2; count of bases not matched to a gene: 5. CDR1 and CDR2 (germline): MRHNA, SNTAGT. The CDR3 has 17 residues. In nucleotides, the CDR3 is TGTGCCAGCAGTGACGGGCTAGCGGGAGAAAACACCGGGGAGCTGTTTTTT. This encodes CASSDGLAGENTGELFF.

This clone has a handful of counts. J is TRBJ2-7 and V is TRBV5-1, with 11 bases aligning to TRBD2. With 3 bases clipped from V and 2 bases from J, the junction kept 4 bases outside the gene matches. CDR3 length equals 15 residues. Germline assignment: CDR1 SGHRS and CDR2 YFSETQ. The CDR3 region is CASSSGTSGTYEQYF. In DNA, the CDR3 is TGCGCCAGCAGCTCGGGGACTAGCGGAACCTACGAGCAGTACTTC.

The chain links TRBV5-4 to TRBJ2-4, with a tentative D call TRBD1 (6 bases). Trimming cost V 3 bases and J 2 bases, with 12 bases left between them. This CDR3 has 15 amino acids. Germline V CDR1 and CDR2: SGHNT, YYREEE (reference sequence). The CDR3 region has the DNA TGTGCCAGCAGCTCATACCGGGACACCAAAAACATTCAGTACTTC. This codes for CASSSYRDTKNIQYF.

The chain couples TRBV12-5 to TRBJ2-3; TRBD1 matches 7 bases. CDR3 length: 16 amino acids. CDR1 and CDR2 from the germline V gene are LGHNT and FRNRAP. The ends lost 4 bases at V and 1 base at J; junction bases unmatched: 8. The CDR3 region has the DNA TGTGCTAGTGGTTCCGGGTACCAGGGGGGCACAGATACGCAGTATTTT. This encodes CASGSGYQGGTDTQYF.

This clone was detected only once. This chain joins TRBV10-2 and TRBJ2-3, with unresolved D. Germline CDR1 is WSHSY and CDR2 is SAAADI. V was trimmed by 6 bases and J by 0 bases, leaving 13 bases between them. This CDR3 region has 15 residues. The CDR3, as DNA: TGCGCCAGCAGGGAACAGACCCATAGCACAGATACGCAGTATTTT. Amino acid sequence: CASREQTHSTDTQYF.

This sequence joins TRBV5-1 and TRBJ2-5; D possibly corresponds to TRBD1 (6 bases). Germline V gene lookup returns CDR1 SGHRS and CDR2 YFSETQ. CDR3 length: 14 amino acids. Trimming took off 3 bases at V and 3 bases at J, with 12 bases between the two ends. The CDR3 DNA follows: TGCGCCAGCAGCTGGCCCAAGGGGGAAGAGACCCAGTACTTC. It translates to CASSWPKGEETQYF.

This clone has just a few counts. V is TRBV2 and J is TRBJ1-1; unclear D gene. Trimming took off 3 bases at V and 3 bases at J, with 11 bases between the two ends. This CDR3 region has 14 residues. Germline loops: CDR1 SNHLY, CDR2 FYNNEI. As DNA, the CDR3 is TGTGCCAGCAGTGATGTTTCCAGCTACACTGAAGCTTTCTTT. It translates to CASSDVSSYTEAFF.

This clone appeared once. CDR3 bases: TGTGCCAGCAGTTTATGGGACACCATGAACACTGAAGCTTTCTTT. This encodes CASSLWDTMNTEAFF. The J gene is TRBJ1-1, the V gene TRBV28; maybe TRBD1 (5 bases). V dropped 0 bases and J dropped 0 bases, with 8 bases sitting between them. The CDR3 consists of 15 residues. Germline V gene lookup returns CDR1 MDHEN and CDR2 SYDVKM.

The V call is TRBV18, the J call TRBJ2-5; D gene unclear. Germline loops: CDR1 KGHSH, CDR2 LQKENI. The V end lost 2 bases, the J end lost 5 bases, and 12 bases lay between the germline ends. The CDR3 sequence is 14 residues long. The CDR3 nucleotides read TGTGCCAGCTCACCAATGTCTGGAAGGGAGACCCAGTACTTC. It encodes CASSPMSGRETQYF.

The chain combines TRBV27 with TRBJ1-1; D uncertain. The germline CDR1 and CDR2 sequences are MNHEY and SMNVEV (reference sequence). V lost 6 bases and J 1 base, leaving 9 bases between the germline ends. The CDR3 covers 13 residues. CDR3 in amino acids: CASSPLWNTEAFF. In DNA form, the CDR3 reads TGTGCCAGCAGCCCCCTTTGGAACACTGAAGCTTTCTTT.

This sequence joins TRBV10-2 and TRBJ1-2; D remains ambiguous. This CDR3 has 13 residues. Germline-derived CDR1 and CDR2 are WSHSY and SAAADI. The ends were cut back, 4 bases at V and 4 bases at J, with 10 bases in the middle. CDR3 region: CASSGQTTYGYTF. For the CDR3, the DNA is TGCGCCAGCAGTGGCCAGACCACCTATGGCTACACCTTC.

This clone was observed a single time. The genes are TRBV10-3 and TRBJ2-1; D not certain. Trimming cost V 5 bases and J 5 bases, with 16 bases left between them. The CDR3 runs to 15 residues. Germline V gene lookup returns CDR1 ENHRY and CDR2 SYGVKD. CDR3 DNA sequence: TGTGCCATCAGTCCTGGGTGGCCCAGCGACAATGAGCAGTTCTTC. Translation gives CAISPGWPSDNEQFF.